This entry concerns a single T cell receptor beta chain. The antigen is not known. RNA transcripts served as template for amplifying TCR beta CDR3 sequences. The first-round RT-PCR employed HTBI primers together with the Qiagen OneStep RT-PCR kit. A multiplex PCR was then performed as the second round. TCRdb reprocessed the multiplex PCR reads via MiXCR and lists one record per CDR3 protein. The sample holds around 660,000 distinct CDR3 sequences; roughly two fifths are singletons and the top ten take around 3%. In donors with ophthalmopathy, activity was moderate-to-severe, with CAS ≥3, NOSPECS ≥4 and duration under 3 months. Germline V CDR1 and CDR2: SQVTM, ANQGSEA. The CDR3 spans 11 residues. The ends were cut back, 8 bases at V and 6 bases at J, with 13 bases in the middle. This record comes from a study of Graves' ophthalmopathy and Graves' hyperthyroidism. At the level of the study: Peripheral blood was collected at initial diagnosis, before any treatment.

Regarding the study as a whole: Blood was where most expanded thyroid clonotypes above 0.001 frequency also turned up. Using 13 signatures, a model distinguished ophthalmopathy from stable hyperthyroidism, reaching about 85% sensitivity and 81.08% specificity.

The TCR originated in an adult man with Graves' ophthalmopathy. Sequences were obtained from peripheral blood. This chain joins TRBV29-1 and TRBJ1-2; D not resolved. CDR3 coding DNA: TGCAGCTACAAGGGATACCATGGCTACACCTTC. The encoded protein is CSYKGYHGYTF. The whole variable domain, filled in from reference TRBV29-1 and TRBJ1-2, reads SAVISQKPSRDICQRGTSLTIQCQVDSQVTMMFWYRQQPGQSLTLIATANQGSEATYESGFVIDKFPISRPNLTFSTLTVSNMSPEDSSIYLCSYKGYHGYTFGSGTRLTVV.